These 3 T cell receptor beta chains were all obtained from the same sample, sequenced in a study of CD8 T cells in ankylosing spondylitis. Study-wide points: A TCR beta motif of fewer than ten highly homologous variants appeared characteristic of ankylosing spondylitis blood.

TCRdb reanalysed the 5' RACE reads using MiXCR and keeps one entry per CDR3 protein. The sample consists of roughly 90,000 distinct CDR3 sequences, about 8.3% of them appearing once. Their antigens are not known. The sample was blood, either unsorted or a sorted T cell fraction (not recorded which). These receptors were taken from a male donor with ankylosing spondylitis.

This clonotype has ten or more counts. The chain couples TRBV30 to TRBJ2-1; D unresolved. V was clipped by 6 bases and J by 6 bases, with 12 bases between them. The germline gives CDR1 GTSNPN, CDR2 SVGIG (reference sequence). CDR3 length: 12 amino acids. The CDR3: CACSPKSNEQFF. The CDR3 DNA sequence: TGTGCCTGTAGTCCTAAGTCCAATGAGCAGTTCTTC. Drawing the rest from reference TRBV30 and TRBJ2-1, the complete variable domain is SQTIHQWPATLVQPVGSPLSLECTVEGTSNPNLYWYRQAAGRGLQLLFYSVGIGQISSEVPQNLSASRPQDRQFILSSKKLLLSDSGFYLCACSPKSNEQFFGPGTRLTVL.

This clonotype came up once. J is TRBJ2-1 and V is TRBV2; no firm D call. The CDR3 sequence is 16 residues long. Germline values: CDR1 SNHLY, CDR2 FYNNEI. With 2 bases removed from V and 7 bases from J, the gap between germline ends came to 18 bases. The CDR3 spells CASSERLASLENEQFF. CDR3 DNA sequence: TGTGCCAGCAGTGAACGGTTGGCGTCGCTTGAAAATGAGCAGTTCTTC. Full variable domain (rest looked up from reference TRBV2 and TRBJ2-1): EPEVTQTPSHQVTQMGQEVILRCVPISNHLYFYWYRQILGQKVEFLVSFYNNEISEKSEIFDDQFSVERPDGSNFTLKIRSTKLEDSAMYFCASSERLASLENEQFFGPGTRLTVL.

This clonotype was seen more than once but under ten times. The genes are TRBV15 and TRBJ1-1; 10 bases are a match to TRBD1. V dropped 5 bases and J dropped 6; count of bases not matched to a gene: 12. CDR1 is LNHNV and CDR2 is YYDKDF in the germline V gene (reference sequence). The CDR3 has 16 residues. The CDR3 sequence is CATSPRSGGQGAEAFF. DNA of the CDR3: TGTGCCACCAGCCCCCGCTCTGGAGGACAGGGGGCTGAAGCTTTCTTT.